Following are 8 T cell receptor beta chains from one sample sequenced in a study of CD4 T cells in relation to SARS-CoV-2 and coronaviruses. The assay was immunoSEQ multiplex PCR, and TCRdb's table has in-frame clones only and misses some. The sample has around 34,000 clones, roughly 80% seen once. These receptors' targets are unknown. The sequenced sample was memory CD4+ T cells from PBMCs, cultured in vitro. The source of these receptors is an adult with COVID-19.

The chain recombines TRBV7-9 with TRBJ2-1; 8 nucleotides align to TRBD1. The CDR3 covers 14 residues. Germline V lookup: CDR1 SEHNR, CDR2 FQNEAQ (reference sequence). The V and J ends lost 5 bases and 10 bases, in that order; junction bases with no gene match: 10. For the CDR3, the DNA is TGTGCCAGCAGCCAGGGACAGGCGCTGCGAGAGCAGTTCTTC. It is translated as CASSQGQALREQFF.

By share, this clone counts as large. The chain's CDR3 is CASGLAGSLAGPGELFF. The DNA for the CDR3 is TGTGCTAGTGGTTTGGCAGGTTCCCTAGCGGGACCCGGGGAGCTGTTTTTT. This sequence joins TRBV12-5 and TRBJ2-2; 9 bases fit TRBD2. J was trimmed by 6 bases and V by 1 base; bases with no gene match: 9. This CDR3 has 17 residues. Per germline, CDR1 LGHNT and CDR2 FRNRAP.

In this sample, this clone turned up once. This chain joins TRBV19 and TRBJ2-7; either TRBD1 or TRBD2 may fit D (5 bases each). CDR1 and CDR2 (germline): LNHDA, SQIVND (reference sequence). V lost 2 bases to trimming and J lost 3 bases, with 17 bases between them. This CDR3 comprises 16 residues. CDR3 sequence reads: CASSIRAAGTNYEQYF. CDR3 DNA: TGTGCCAGTAGTATACGGGCCGCAGGGACGAACTACGAGCAGTACTTC.

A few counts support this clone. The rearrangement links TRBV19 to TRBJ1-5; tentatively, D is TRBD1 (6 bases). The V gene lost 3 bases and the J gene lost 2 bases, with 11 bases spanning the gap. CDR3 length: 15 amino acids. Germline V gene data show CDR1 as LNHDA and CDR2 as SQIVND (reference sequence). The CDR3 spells CASSIRDIGNQPQHF. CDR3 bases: TGTGCCAGTAGTATCCGGGACATAGGCAATCAGCCCCAGCATTTT.

The CDR3 bases are TGTGCCAGCAGTGAACCCCAGCAGATCACAGATACGCAGTATTTT. The encoded protein is CASSEPQQITDTQYF. V gene TRBV2 combines with J gene TRBJ2-3; D remains unclear. V was pared by 2 bases and J by 2 bases, with 11 bases between. CDR1 and CDR2 (germline): SNHLY, FYNNEI. The CDR3 extends over 15 amino acids.

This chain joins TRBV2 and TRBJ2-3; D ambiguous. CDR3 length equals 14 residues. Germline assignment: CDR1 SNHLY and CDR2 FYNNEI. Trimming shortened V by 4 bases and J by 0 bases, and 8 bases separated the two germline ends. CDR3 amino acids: CASSGRLSTDTQYF. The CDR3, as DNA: TGTGCCAGCAGTGGTAGGCTTAGCACAGATACGCAGTATTTT.

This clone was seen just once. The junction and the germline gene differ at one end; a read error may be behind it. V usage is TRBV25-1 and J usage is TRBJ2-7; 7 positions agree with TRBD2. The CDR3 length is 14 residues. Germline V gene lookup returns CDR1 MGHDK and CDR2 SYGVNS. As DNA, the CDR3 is TGTGCCAGCAGTGAACGGGCTAGCGGAGAATCTTCCGACTTC. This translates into CASSERASGESSDF.

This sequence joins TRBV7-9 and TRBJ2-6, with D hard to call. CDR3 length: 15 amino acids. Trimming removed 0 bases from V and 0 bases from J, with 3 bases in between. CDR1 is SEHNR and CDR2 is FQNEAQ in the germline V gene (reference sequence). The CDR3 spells CASSLAGSGANVLTF. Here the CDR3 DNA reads TGTGCCAGCAGCTTAGCGGGCTCTGGGGCCAACGTCCTGACTTTC.